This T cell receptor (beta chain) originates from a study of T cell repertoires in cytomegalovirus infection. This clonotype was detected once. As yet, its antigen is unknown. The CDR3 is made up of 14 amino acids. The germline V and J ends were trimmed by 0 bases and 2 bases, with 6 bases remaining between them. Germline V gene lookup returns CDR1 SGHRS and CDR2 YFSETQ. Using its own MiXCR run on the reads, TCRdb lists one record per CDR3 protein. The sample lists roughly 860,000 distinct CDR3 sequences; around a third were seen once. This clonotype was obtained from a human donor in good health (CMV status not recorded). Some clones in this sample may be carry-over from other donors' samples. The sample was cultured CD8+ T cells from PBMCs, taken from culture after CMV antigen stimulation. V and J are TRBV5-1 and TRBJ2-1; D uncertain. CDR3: CASSLERPYNEQFF. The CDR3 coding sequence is TGCGCCAGCAGCTTGGAACGGCCCTACAATGAGCAGTTCTTC.